This TCR beta chain was identified during a study of chemoradiotherapy in HPV16-positive cancers. The repertoire was sequenced with immunoSEQ multiplex PCR; TCRdb's copy has only in-frame clones and lacks some. The data hold 20,000 to 25,000 clones, with roughly 90% observed a single time. The length of the CDR3 is 17 residues. In germline, CDR1 is KGHSH, CDR2 LQKENI. Trimming pared 2 bases from V and 7 bases from J, leaving 20 bases between. This receptor was obtained from a human donor with HPV-associated anogenital cancer. The source material was blood, sampled from a patient who underwent chemoradiotherapy. The chain is built from TRBV18 and TRBJ1-4; the D gene is possibly TRBD1 (5 bases). CDR3 residues: CASSPGEWSTRGEKLFF. The CDR3 coding sequence is TGTGCCAGCTCACCAGGCGAATGGTCGACAAGGGGTGAAAAACTGTTTTTT.